This T cell receptor beta chain derives from a study of naive and memory T cell subsets. General study points: Possibly reflecting memory cells re-expressing CD45RA, a few larger clonotypes occurred in naive repertoires, especially CD8. There was no ground truth to check naive and memory subset results.

Between the trimmed V and J ends, which lost 4 bases and 4 bases, there was a span of 18 bases. The CDR3 totals 16 residues. Germline CDR1 is SEHNR and CDR2 is FQNEAQ (reference sequence). CMV status came from CD4+ IFNgamma after overnight CMV lysate stimulation. Cells stained for CD3, CD4, CD8, CD45RA, CD27 and viability were sorted into four CD45RA/CD27 subsets. At least ten counts were recorded for this clonotype. What it binds is not known. Two oligonucleotides, mixed equimolar, formed the beta constant-region primer covering TRBC1 and TRBC2. The ligated cDNA underwent four PCR rounds using SP2 and nested alpha and beta constant-region primers. TCRdb ran MiXCR on the UMI-ligation and nested PCR reads and lists one entry per CDR3 protein. The sample contains tens of thousands of distinct CDR3 sequences, about 11% of which appear only once.

The specimen was naive CD4+ T cells from blood. The chain has TRBV7-9 and TRBJ2-3, with a tentative D call TRBD1 (6 bases). This sequence originates from a human donor in good health. The CDR3 sequence: CASSSERIQGSDTQYF. CDR3 DNA: TGTGCCAGCAGCTCAGAGCGGATACAGGGATCAGATACGCAGTATTTT.